What follows describes a single TCR beta chain. What it binds is unknown. The data belong to a study of vaccination and CD4 T cells after COVID-19. Treatment meaning: roughly ten-day PBMC culture with coronavirus spike peptide pools or control peptides (ViraFEST assay). One should note that the unexposed donor's CD4+ T cells were collected before the COVID-19 pandemic (2011-2018). The V gene end was trimmed by 4 bases and the J gene end by 5 bases; junction bases not matched to a gene: 10. The CDR3 has 15 residues. CDR1 is MNHEY, CDR2 SMNVEV, per germline (reference sequence). The Oncomine TCR Beta short-read assay sequenced DNA from cultured CD4+ T cells. MiXCR, run by TCRdb on the PCR reads, gives a single entry per CDR3 protein. The profile shows about 5,400 distinct CDR3 sequences, about 37% of them singletons.

The chain has TRBV27 and TRBJ1-2, with TRBD1 matching over 7 bases. Sequenced: CD4+ T cells from blood, cultured in vitro. The receptor's source is a human donor in good health. CDR3 DNA sequence: TGTGCCAGCAGTTCGACGACAGGGAGAGTATATGGCTACACCTTC. Protein: CASSSTTGRVYGYTF.